Presented here are 7 T cell receptor beta chains from one specimen sequenced in a study of blood T cell repertoires in COVID-19 (dated by TCRdb to 2018 to 2020). Libraries were made using the immunoSEQ multiplex PCR assay. The immuneACCESS repertoire file appears here via TCRdb, limited to in-frame rearrangements. These files lack a portion of the clones; in checked studies, under half of the deficit traces to unresolved V genes, and the cause of the others is not known. The sample table contains a few hundred thousand clones; only one count was recorded for roughly nine tenths of them. The ten biggest clones cover less than 5% of the sample. The sequencing sample was made of peripheral blood. These receptors came from a man aged 55 to 70 who had recovered from COVID-19.

The CDR3 sequence: CASSTVTGYEQYF. In DNA form, the CDR3 reads TGCGCCAGCAGCACCGTCACAGGCTACGAGCAGTACTTC. The chain recombines TRBV5-1 with TRBJ2-7; possibly TRBD1 for D (5 bases). The V gene lost 4 bases and the J gene lost 3 bases, with 11 bases spanning the gap. The CDR3 has 13 residues. Germline loops: CDR1 SGHRS, CDR2 YFSETQ.

The chain couples TRBV4-1 to TRBJ2-2; the match to TRBD2 covers 7 bases. With V trimmed by 1 base and J by 0 bases, 2 bases remained unmatched. This CDR3 is 16 amino acids long. Looked up from germline, CDR1 is MGHRA and CDR2 is YSYEKL. The CDR3 loop is CASSQGGGSNTGELFF. The CDR3 DNA sequence: TGCGCCAGCAGCCAAGGGGGGGGATCGAACACCGGGGAGCTGTTTTTT.

The V and J genes are TRBV4-1 and TRBJ2-7; TRBD2 aligns across 9 bases. This CDR3 comprises 15 residues. CDR1 MGHRA and CDR2 YSYEKL come from the germline V gene. The ends lost 0 bases at V and 2 bases at J; junction bases unmatched: 2. The CDR3 sequence is CASSQEVAGAYEQYF. The CDR3 nucleotides are TGCGCCAGCAGCCAAGAGGTAGCGGGGGCCTACGAGCAGTACTTC.

V usage is TRBV27 and J usage is TRBJ2-7, with 9 bases fitting TRBD1. The CDR3 runs 17 residues. V shed 2 bases and J 3 bases; nucleotides not matched to a gene: 11. Germline CDR1 is MNHEY and CDR2 is SMNVEV (reference sequence). DNA for the CDR3: TGTGCCAGCAGTTTAGAATTGGGACAGGGAAACCTCTACGAGCAGTACTTC. Residues: CASSLELGQGNLYEQYF.

A few counts support this clone. The chain couples TRBV5-1 to TRBJ2-7; a weak D match, TRBD1 (5 bases). The CDR3 consists of 14 residues. The germline V and J ends were trimmed by 0 bases and 5 bases, with 12 bases remaining between them. Germline V gives CDR1 SGHRS, CDR2 YFSETQ. The CDR3 DNA reads TGCGCCAGCAGCTTGGCGGCAGGGCTGGACGAGCAGTACTTC. Translated: CASSLAAGLDEQYF.

The chain is built from TRBV6-5 and TRBJ1-3; TRBD1 matches at 8 bases. The CDR3 length is 14 residues. Germline assignment: CDR1 MNHEY and CDR2 SVGAGI. V trimming: 5 bases; J trimming: 4 bases; junction bases outside the gene matches: 4. DNA for the CDR3: TGTGCCAGCAGTAAACAGGGGGGAGGAAACACCATATATTTT. Encoded protein: CASSKQGGGNTIYF.

This clone has a handful of counts. The rearrangement joins TRBV7-2 to TRBJ1-1, with 8 bases aligning to TRBD1. Trimming cost V 4 bases and J 6 bases; bases outside gene matches: 19. This CDR3 contains 18 residues. In germline, CDR1 is SGHTA, CDR2 FQGNSA. CDR3 bases: TGTGCCAGCAGCTACACCGGAAGGACAGGGAACCCCGCGGCTGAAGCTTTCTTT. This translates into CASSYTGRTGNPAAEAFF.